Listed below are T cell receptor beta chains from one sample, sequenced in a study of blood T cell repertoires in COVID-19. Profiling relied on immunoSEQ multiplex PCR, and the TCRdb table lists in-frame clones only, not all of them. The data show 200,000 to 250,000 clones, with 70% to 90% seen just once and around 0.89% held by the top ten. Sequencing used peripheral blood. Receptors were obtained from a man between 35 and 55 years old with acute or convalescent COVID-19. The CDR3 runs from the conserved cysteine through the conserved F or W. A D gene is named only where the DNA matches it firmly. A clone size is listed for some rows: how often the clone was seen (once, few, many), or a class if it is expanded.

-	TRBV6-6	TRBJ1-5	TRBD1	CASISGTGNQPQHF	TGTGCCAGCATTTCCGGGACAGGTAATCAGCCCCAGCATTTT
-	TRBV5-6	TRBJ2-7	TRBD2	CASSPGLAGVVQYF	TGTGCCAGCAGCCCGGGACTAGCGGGGGTGGTGCAGTACTTC
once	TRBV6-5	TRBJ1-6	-	CASTRGSPLHF	TGTGCCAGCACAAGGGGATCACCCCTCCACTTT
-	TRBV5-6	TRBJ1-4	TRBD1	CASSLMQGASEKLFF	TGTGCCAGCAGCTTGATGCAGGGGGCGAGTGAAAAACTGTTTTTT
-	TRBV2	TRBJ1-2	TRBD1	CASSEAGGASYGYTF	TGTGCCAGCAGTGAGGCAGGGGGCGCTAGCTATGGCTACACCTTC
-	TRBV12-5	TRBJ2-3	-	CASGLPGLSQYF	TGTGCTAGTGGTCTTCCCGGGTTGTCGCAGTATTTT
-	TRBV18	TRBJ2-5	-	CASSPSHQETQYF	TGTGCCAGCTCACCCTCCCACCAAGAGACCCAGTACTTC
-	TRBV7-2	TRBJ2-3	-	CASSLLGTDTQYF	TGTGCCAGCAGCTTACTCGGCACAGATACGCAGTATTTT
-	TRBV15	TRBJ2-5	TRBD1	CATSRDHRETGGMQTQYF	TGTGCCACCAGCAGAGATCATAGGGAGACAGGGGGCATGCAGACCCAGTACTTC
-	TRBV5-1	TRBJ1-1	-	CASSPLGAPEAFF	TGCGCCAGCAGCCCCCTGGGGGCTCCTGAAGCTTTCTTT
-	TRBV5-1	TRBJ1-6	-	CASSLAEGSEPLHF	TGCGCCAGCAGCTTGGCCGAGGGTTCGGAACCCCTCCACTTT
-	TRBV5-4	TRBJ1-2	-	CASSPPGGYGYTF	TGTGCCAGCAGCCCGCCCGGGGGCTATGGCTACACCTTC
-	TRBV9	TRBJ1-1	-	CASSPKPTGEAFF	TGTGCCAGCAGCCCCAAACCGACAGGAGAAGCTTTCTTT
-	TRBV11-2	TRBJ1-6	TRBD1	CASSTLTGGSSPLHF	TGTGCCAGCAGCACCCTGACAGGGGGCAGTTCACCCCTCCACTTT
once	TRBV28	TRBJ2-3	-	CASSLGSTDTQYF	TGTGCCAGCAGTTTGGGCAGCACAGATACGCAGTATTTT
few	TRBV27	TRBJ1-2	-	CASTFPLGREDYGYTF	TGTGCCAGCACTTTCCCCCTAGGCAGGGAGGACTATGGCTACACCTTC
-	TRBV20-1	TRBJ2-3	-	CSAREGPAQYF	TGCAGTGCTAGAGAGGGCCCAGCGCAGTATTTT
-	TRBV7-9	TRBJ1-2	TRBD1	CASSFQDRSYGYTF	TGTGCCAGCAGCTTCCAGGACAGGAGCTATGGCTACACCTTC
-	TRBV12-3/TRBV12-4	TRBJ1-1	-	CASRGQGAEAFF	TGTGCCAGCAGAGGCCAGGGCGCTGAAGCTTTCTTT
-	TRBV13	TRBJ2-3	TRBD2	CASSPGTRGRSDTQYF	TGTGCCAGCAGCCCGGGGACTAGAGGAAGATCGGATACGCAGTATTTT
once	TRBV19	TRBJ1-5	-	CASTTGFKNQPQHF	TGTGCCAGTACCACAGGTTTTAAAAATCAGCCCCAGCATTTT
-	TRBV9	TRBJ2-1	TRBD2	CASSAMPTLAGAPSNEQFF	TGTGCCAGCAGCGCAATGCCGACACTAGCGGGGGCTCCTTCCAATGAGCAGTTCTTC
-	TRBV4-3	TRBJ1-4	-	CASSQDRGSQLATNEKLFF	TGCGCCAGCAGCCAAGATCGGGGGAGCCAACTTGCAACTAATGAAAAACTGTTTTTT
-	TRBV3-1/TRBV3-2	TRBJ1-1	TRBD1	CASSPIDRGDTEAFF	TGTGCCAGCAGCCCCATAGACAGGGGAGACACTGAAGCTTTCTTT
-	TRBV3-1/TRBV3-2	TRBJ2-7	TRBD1	CASSPGDRSVWDEQYF	TGTGCCAGCAGCCCGGGGGACAGGTCTGTTTGGGACGAGCAGTACTTC
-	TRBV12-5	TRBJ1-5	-	CASSPGTEAYSNQPQHF	TGTGCTAGTTCTCCAGGAACAGAAGCATATAGCAATCAGCCCCAGCATTTT
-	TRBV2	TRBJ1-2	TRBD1	CASSVVIGTGDLVGYTF	TGTGCCAGCAGTGTCGTAATCGGGACAGGGGATCTGGTCGGCTACACCTTC
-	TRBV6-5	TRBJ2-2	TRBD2	CASRVSGANTGELFF	TGTGCCAGCAGAGTTAGCGGGGCCAACACCGGGGAGCTGTTTTTT
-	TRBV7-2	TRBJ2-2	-	CASSASPAAGELFF	TGTGCCAGCAGCGCCTCCCCGGCGGCCGGGGAGCTGTTTTTT
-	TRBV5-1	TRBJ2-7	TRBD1	CASSSPTGGNEQYF	TGCGCCAGCAGTTCCCCGACAGGGGGCAACGAGCAGTACTTC
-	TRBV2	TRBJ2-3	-	CASRVGGASTDTQYF	TGTGCCAGCAGGGTTGGCGGGGCGAGCACAGATACGCAGTATTTT
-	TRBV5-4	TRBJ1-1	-	CASGSREQWDTEAFF	TGTGCCAGCGGAAGTCGAGAACAGTGGGACACTGAAGCTTTCTTT
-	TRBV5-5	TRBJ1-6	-	CASSLEPDRARSYNSPLHF	TGTGCCAGCAGCCTCGAACCGGACAGAGCTCGTTCCTATAATTCACCCCTCCACTTT
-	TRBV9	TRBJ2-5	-	CASSVRVGETQYF	TGTGCCAGCAGCGTCAGGGTTGGGGAGACCCAGTACTTC
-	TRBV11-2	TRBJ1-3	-	CASSLDQGKRVSGNTIYF	TGTGCCAGCAGCCTAGACCAGGGGAAAAGGGTCTCTGGAAACACCATATATTTT
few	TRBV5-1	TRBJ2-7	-	CASSSTTGPLSEQYF	TGCGCCAGCAGCTCTACGACAGGACCACTATCCGAGCAGTACTTC
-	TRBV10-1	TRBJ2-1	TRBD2	CASSVISGGDNEQFF	TGCGCCAGCAGCGTAATTAGCGGGGGGGACAATGAGCAGTTCTTC
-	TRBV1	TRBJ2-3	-	CTSSQDLERGYTDTQYF	TGCACCAGCAGCCAAGATCTAGAGCGGGGGTACACAGATACGCAGTATTTT
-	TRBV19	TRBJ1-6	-	CASSIGTDNSPLHF	TGTGCCAGTAGTATAGGGACAGATAATTCACCCCTCCACTTT
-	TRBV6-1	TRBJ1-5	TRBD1	CASSLQGFNQPQHF	TGTGCCAGCAGCCTACAGGGGTTCAATCAGCCCCAGCATTTT
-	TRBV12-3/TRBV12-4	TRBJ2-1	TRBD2	CASSRSGGEKFF	TGTGCCAGCAGCCGCAGCGGGGGAGAGAAGTTCTTC
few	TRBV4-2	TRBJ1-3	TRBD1	CASSSDRNSGNTIYF	TGTGCCAGCAGTTCGGACAGGAACTCTGGAAACACCATATATTTT
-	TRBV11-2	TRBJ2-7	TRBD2	CASSLLAGDSYEQYF	TGTGCCAGCAGCTTATTAGCGGGGGACTCCTACGAGCAGTACTTC
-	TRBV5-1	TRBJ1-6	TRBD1	CASSWGQEALNSPLHF	TGCGCCAGCAGCTGGGGACAGGAGGCCCTTAATTCACCCCTCCACTTT
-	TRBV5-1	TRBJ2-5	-	CASTDGRGPRKETQYF	TGCGCCAGCACCGATGGGAGAGGTCCTAGGAAGGAGACCCAGTACTTC
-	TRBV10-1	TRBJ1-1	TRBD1	CASGWTGLENTEAFF	TGCGCCAGCGGCTGGACAGGATTGGAGAACACTGAAGCTTTCTTT
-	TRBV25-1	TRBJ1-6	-	CASSEYGQGNSPLHF	TGTGCCAGCAGTGAATATGGGCAGGGTAATTCACCCCTCCACTTT
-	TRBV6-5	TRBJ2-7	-	CASSYRTFYEQYF	TGTGCCAGCAGTTATAGGACTTTTTACGAGCAGTACTTC
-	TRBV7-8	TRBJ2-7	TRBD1	CASGRDRQYEQYF	TGTGCCAGCGGCCGGGACAGACAATACGAGCAGTACTTC
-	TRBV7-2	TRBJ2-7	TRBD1	CASTLGGPYEQYF	TGTGCCAGCACCTTAGGGGGCCCCTACGAGCAGTACTTC
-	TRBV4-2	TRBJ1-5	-	CASSQVGSQPQHF	TGTGCCAGCAGCCAAGTAGGGAGCCAGCCCCAGCATTTT
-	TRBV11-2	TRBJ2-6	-	CASSLFGSGANVLTF	TGTGCCAGCAGCTTGTTCGGGTCTGGGGCCAACGTCCTGACTTTC
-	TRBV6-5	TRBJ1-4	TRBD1	CASSYSGQDSEKLFF	TGTGCCAGCAGTTACTCGGGACAGGATTCTGAAAAACTGTTTTTT
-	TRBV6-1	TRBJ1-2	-	CASSEVGGGGYGYTF	TGTGCCAGCAGTGAAGTAGGAGGAGGCGGCTATGGCTACACCTTC
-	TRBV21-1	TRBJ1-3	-	CASSKGGGRGNGNTIYF	TGTGCCAGCAGCAAAGGAGGAGGTCGGGGAAATGGAAACACCATATATTTT